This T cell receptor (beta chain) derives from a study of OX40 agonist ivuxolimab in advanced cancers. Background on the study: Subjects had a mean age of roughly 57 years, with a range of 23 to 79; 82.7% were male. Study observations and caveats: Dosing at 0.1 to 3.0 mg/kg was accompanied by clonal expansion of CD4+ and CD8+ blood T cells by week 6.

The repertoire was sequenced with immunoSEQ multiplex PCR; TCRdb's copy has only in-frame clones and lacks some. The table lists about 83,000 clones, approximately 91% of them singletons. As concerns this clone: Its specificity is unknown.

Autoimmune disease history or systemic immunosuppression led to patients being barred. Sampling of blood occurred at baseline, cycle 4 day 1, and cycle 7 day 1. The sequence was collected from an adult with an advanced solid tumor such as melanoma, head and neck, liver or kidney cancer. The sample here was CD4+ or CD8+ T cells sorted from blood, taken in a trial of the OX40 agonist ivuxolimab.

DNA for the CDR3: TGTGCCAGCAGCTTATTTCGCCAGGGGGCAACTGGGGCCAACGTCCTGACTTTC. Translated: CASSLFRQGATGANVLTF. This chain links TRBV7-2 with TRBJ2-6; 8 bases map to TRBD1. This CDR3 comprises 18 residues. The V and J ends lost 2 bases and 2 bases, in that order; junction bases with no gene match: 8. Germline V gene sequence: CDR1 SGHTA, CDR2 FQGNSA.